This TCR beta chain was identified during a study of radiotherapy plus CTLA-4 blockade in lung cancer. Those with chemo-refractory metastatic non-small-cell lung cancer were treated with focal radiation combined with CTLA-4 blockade using ipilimumab. The method was immunoSEQ multiplex PCR; TCRdb's version includes in-frame clones alone and lacks a portion of them. The table lists about 59,000 clones, about 80% of them singletons. This CDR3 spans 18 amino acids. Looked up from germline, CDR1 is LNHDA and CDR2 is SQIVND (reference sequence). Unmatched junction bases numbered 14, after V lost 5 bases and J lost 3 bases.

The material was peripheral blood, obtained from a patient treated with radiotherapy plus ipilimumab. This chain connects TRBV19 to TRBJ2-2; 8 bases map to TRBD1. The receptor's source is a human donor with non-small cell lung cancer whose response to radiotherapy plus ipilimumab could not be evaluated. DNA of the CDR3: TGTGCCAGTAGTGACGATCAGGGGGCCACTCTTTACACCGGGGAGCTGTTTTTT. It specifies CASSDDQGATLYTGELFF.